This T cell receptor (beta chain) was sequenced in a study of control samples from healthy donors and cancer patients. Only in-frame clones appear in the TCRdb table, and some are missing; sequencing was by immunoSEQ multiplex PCR. The data hold 200,000 to 250,000 clones, with 85% to 95% observed a single time. The germline CDR1 and CDR2 sequences are MNHNY and SVGAGI (reference sequence). Trimming pared 6 bases from V and 6 bases from J, leaving 12 bases between. There are 14 residues in the CDR3. The sequence derives from a man aged 50-60 years in good health. Sequenced: blood. This chain uses TRBV6-6 with TRBJ1-6, with D perhaps matching TRBD1 (6 bases). CDR3 nucleotides: TGTGCCAGCAGCCAGGGGTTGAGTAATTCACCCCTCCACTTT. It codes for CASSQGLSNSPLHF.